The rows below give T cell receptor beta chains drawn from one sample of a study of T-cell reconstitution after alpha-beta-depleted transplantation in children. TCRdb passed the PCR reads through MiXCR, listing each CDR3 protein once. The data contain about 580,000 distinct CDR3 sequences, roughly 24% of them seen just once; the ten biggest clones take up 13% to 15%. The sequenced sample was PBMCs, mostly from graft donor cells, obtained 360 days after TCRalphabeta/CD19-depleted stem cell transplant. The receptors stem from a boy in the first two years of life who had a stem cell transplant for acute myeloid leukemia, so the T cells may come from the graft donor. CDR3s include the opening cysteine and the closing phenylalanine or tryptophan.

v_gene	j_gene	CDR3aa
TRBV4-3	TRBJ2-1	CASSQRVGASEQFF
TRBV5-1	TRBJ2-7	CASKSGDGYEQYF
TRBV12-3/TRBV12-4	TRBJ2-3	CASSYVTDTQYF
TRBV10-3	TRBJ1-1	CAISTRDRQAFF
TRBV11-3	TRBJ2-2	CASSYQSSGELFF
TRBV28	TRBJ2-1	CASRLRSYEQFF
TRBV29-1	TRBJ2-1	CSVGRGTYNEQFF
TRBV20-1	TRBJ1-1	CSAREDRVSTEAFF
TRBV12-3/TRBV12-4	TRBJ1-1	CASSFGQNTEAFF
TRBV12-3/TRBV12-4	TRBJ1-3	CASSLYVHSGNTIYF
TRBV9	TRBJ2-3	CASSDRDRVADTQYF
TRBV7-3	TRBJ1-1	CASSQRGGTTEAFF
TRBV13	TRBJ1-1	CASSPGSNTEAFF
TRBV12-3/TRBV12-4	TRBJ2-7	CASKIGSSESYEQYF
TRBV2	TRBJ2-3	CASVARTTDTQYF
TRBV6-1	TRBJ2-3	CASGGGLATDTQYF
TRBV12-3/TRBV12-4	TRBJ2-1	CASSFQQGVKQFF
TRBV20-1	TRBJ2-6	CSAWGQSSGANVLTF
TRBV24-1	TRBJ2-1	CATSVRGAGNNEQFF
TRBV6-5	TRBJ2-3	CASRGPPGLPFTDTQYF
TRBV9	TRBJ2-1	CASTGPSNEQFF
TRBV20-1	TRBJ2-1	CSASNLAVFWSSYNEQFF